The 20 T cell receptor beta chains reported below all come from one sample, sequenced in a study of follicular helper T cells after annual influenza vaccination (dated by TCRdb to about 2017). Receptor amplification or capture employed the immunoSEQ multiplex PCR assay. TCRdb holds this immuneACCESS table with in-frame rearrangements only. Some clones are missing; in checked studies, unresolved V genes explain under half, and the rest has no known cause. The sample yields some 10,000 clones; about 82% were counted once. The top ten hold 0.87% of the sample. The sample consisted of CXCR5- memory CD4+ T cells sorted from blood, taken 6 weeks after influenza vaccination. What this sample's cell subset or site label stands for: CXCR5- memory CD4 T cells. The origin of the receptors is an adult who received the influenza vaccine.

This clone was found a few times. This chain connects TRBV6-6 to TRBJ1-1; D gene unclear. There are 14 residues in the CDR3. Germline CDR1 reads MNHNY; CDR2 reads SVGAGI (reference sequence). Trimming took 0 bases from V and 11 from J, leaving 16 bases between them. The CDR3 spells CASSYSTAVGNAFF. As DNA, the CDR3 is TGTGCCAGCAGTTACTCGACCGCGGTGGGGAACGCTTTCTTT.

The rearrangement links TRBV5-5 to TRBJ1-5, with a possible D match to TRBD1 (6 bases). The germline V and J ends were trimmed by 4 bases and 6 bases, with 20 bases remaining between them. CDR3 length: 16 residues. Germline CDR1 and CDR2: SGHKS and YYEKEE (reference sequence). The CDR3 DNA reads as TGTGCCAGCAGCGACGTCCCAGGGGTACTTGGTCAGCCCCAGCATTTT. Translation: CASSDVPGVLGQPQHF.

The gene calls are TRBV9 and TRBJ1-2; TRBD1 is a possible D gene (5 bases). CDR1 is SGDLS and CDR2 is YYNGEE in the germline V gene. The germline V and J ends were trimmed by 0 bases and 4 bases, with 13 bases remaining between them. CDR3 length: 15 residues. As DNA, the CDR3 is TGTGCCAGCAGCGTAGCTTGGGACCCCTCCTATGGCTACACCTTC. It translates to CASSVAWDPSYGYTF.

This chain links TRBV10-1 with TRBJ2-7; unclear D gene. Germline V gives CDR1 WNHNN, CDR2 SYGVQD (reference sequence). There are 12 residues in the CDR3. Trimming took off 9 bases at V and 0 bases at J, with 9 bases between the two ends. The CDR3 DNA follows: TGCGCCAGACACCTTTACTCCTACGAGCAGTACTTC. Its protein product is CARHLYSYEQYF.

DNA of the CDR3: TGCAGCGTTGAAGATCGACGGTGGGGTACGCAGTATTTT. Protein product: CSVEDRRWGTQYF. The rearrangement joins TRBV29-1 to TRBJ2-3; no definite D call. Germline V lookup: CDR1 SQVTM, CDR2 ANQGSEA. The V end lost 0 bases, the J end lost 8 bases, and 12 bases lay between the germline ends. The CDR3 has 13 amino acids.

The chain carries TRBV10-3 and TRBJ1-5; D unclear. The V gene lost 3 bases and the J gene lost 1 base, with 10 bases spanning the gap. Germline V CDR1 and CDR2: ENHRY, SYGVKD. The CDR3 has 15 residues. The CDR3 loop reads CAISDGRVSNQPQHF. The CDR3 bases are TGTGCCATCAGTGATGGAAGGGTAAGCAATCAGCCCCAGCATTTT.

V and J are TRBV27 and TRBJ1-5, with D tentatively TRBD1 (6 bases). V gave up 5 bases and J gave up 3 bases, with 17 bases separating them. Germline values: CDR1 MNHEY, CDR2 SMNVEV (reference sequence). The CDR3 sequence is 16 residues long. CDR3 residues: CASSPATGITNQPQHF. As DNA, the CDR3 is TGTGCCAGCAGTCCAGCCACAGGGATAACCAATCAGCCCCAGCATTTT.

V usage is TRBV28 and J usage is TRBJ1-1, with D unresolved. This CDR3 spans 14 amino acids. V dropped 4 bases and J dropped 0 bases, with 9 bases sitting between them. Germline values: CDR1 MDHEN, CDR2 SYDVKM. The CDR3 bases are TGTGCCAGCAGTTCCACAGCACTGAACACTGAAGCTTTCTTT. Translated, it gives CASSSTALNTEAFF.

The chain carries TRBV2 and TRBJ2-7; 7 nucleotides align to TRBD1. Germline V gene data show CDR1 as SNHLY and CDR2 as FYNNEI. The V gene end was trimmed by 6 bases and the J gene end by 4 bases; junction bases not matched to a gene: 6. This CDR3 spans 13 amino acids. The CDR3 DNA follows: TGTGCCAGCAGGGGGACAGACGGTTACGAGCAGTACTTC. Translating it yields CASRGTDGYEQYF.

The rearrangement uses TRBV28 and TRBJ1-4; D not certain. Germline V gene sequence: CDR1 MDHEN, CDR2 SYDVKM. Trimming left V 7 bases short and J 0 bases short, with 9 bases between. The length of the CDR3 is 14 residues. The CDR3 DNA reads TGTGCCAGCAAGGTCGGGCCAACTAATGAAAAACTGTTTTTT. The encoded protein is CASKVGPTNEKLFF.

The V and J genes are TRBV12-2 and TRBJ2-1; TRBD1 was called by the table and not checked on the DNA. TRBV12-2 is recorded as a pseudogene. The CDR3 totals 15 residues. CDR3 residues: CASRLKRGWDNEQFF. DNA of the CDR3: TGTGCAAGTCGCTTAAAAAGGGGTTGGGACAATGAGCAGTTCTTC.

The V call is TRBV12-5, the J call TRBJ2-2; 10 nucleotides line up with TRBD2. The V gene's germline CDR1 is LGHNT and CDR2 FRNRAP. The CDR3 consists of 21 residues. J was trimmed by 1 base and V by 1 base; bases with no gene match: 15. The CDR3 sequence is CASGLGPLPLAGVENTGELFF. Here the CDR3 DNA reads TGTGCTAGTGGTTTGGGCCCTCTTCCCCTAGCGGGAGTGGAGAACACCGGGGAGCTGTTTTTT. Full variable domain (missing parts from reference TRBV12-5 and TRBJ2-2): DARVTQTPRHKVTEMGQEVTMRCQPILGHNTVFWYRQTMMQGLELLAYFRNRAPLDDSGMPKDRFSAEMPDATLATLKIQPSEPRDSAVYFCASGLGPLPLAGVENTGELFFGEGSRLTVL.

The V call is TRBV5-4, the J call TRBJ2-3, with D possibly matching TRBD1 (6 bases). Trimming cost V 4 bases and J 1 base, with 7 bases left between them. The V gene's germline CDR1 is SGHNT and CDR2 YYREEE (reference sequence). The CDR3 runs 13 residues. In nucleotides, the CDR3 is TGTGCCAGCAGCCCAGGGGGCACAGATACGCAGTATTTT. Protein sequence: CASSPGGTDTQYF.

The rearrangement links TRBV7-6 to TRBJ1-1; maybe TRBD1 (6 bases). The CDR3 is 17 residues long. Deletions cut 1 base from V and 5 bases from J, with 20 bases between. Germline values: CDR1 SGHVS, CDR2 FNYEAQ. The chain's CDR3 is CASSLGARGGGRTEAFF. CDR3 coding DNA: TGTGCCAGCAGCTTAGGGGCACGAGGGGGAGGTCGGACTGAAGCTTTCTTT.

This chain joins TRBV5-5 and TRBJ2-7; 14 bases align to TRBD2. Unmatched junction bases numbered 4, after V lost 4 bases and J lost 4 bases. CDR1 SGHKS and CDR2 YYEKEE come from the germline V gene (reference sequence). There are 15 residues in the CDR3. The CDR3 region is CASSVTSGRGYEQYF. CDR3 DNA sequence: TGTGCCAGCAGCGTGACTAGCGGGAGGGGTTACGAGCAGTACTTC. Filled out from reference TRBV5-5 and TRBJ2-7, the complete variable domain reads DAGVTQSPTHLIKTRGQQVTLRCSPISGHKSVSWYQQVLGQGPQFIFQYYEKEERGRGNFPDRFSARQFPNYSSELNVNALLLGDSALYLCASSVTSGRGYEQYFGPGTRLTVT.

This rearrangement joins TRBV1 to TRBJ2-2; the DNA was not used to check the table's D call, TRBD2. TRBV1 corresponds to a pseudogene. The CDR3 runs to 17 residues. Here the CDR3 DNA reads TGCACCAGCAGCCAAGATGGGACTAGCGGGAGGGCCGGGGAGCTGTTTTTT. Its translation: CTSSQDGTSGRAGELFF.

This sequence joins TRBV5-1 and TRBJ2-2; 10 bases fit TRBD2. CDR3 length: 16 residues. Losses at the gene ends were 5 bases for V and 3 bases for J; bases not matched to a gene: 7. CDR1 is SGHRS, CDR2 YFSETQ, per germline. In nucleotides, the CDR3 is TGCGCCAGCAGATACAGAGCGGGAGGGGACACCGGGGAGCTGTTTTTT. Translated, it gives CASRYRAGGDTGELFF.

The gene calls are TRBV11-2 and TRBJ2-3, with D unclear. The CDR3 is 13 amino acids. The germline V gene encodes CDR1 SGHAT and CDR2 FQNNGV. V dropped 3 bases and J dropped 2 bases, with 6 bases sitting between them. CDR3: CASSFLSTDTQYF. The CDR3 nucleotides are TGTGCCAGCAGCTTCCTTTCCACAGATACGCAGTATTTT.

There are a few counts of this clone. The CDR3 reads CASRDGSEKREQYF. CDR3 bases: TGTGCCAGTAGGGACGGATCCGAGAAGAGGGAGCAGTACTTC. The chain links TRBV19 to TRBJ2-7; D is undetermined. Trimming stripped 6 bases from V and 7 bases from J, with 19 bases between. In germline, CDR1 is LNHDA, CDR2 SQIVND (reference sequence). CDR3 length equals 14 residues.

V and J are TRBV5-4 and TRBJ2-7, with 8 bases matching TRBD1. Germline V lookup: CDR1 SGHNT, CDR2 YYREEE (reference sequence). CDR3 length: 15 residues. The junction had 4 bases not matched to a gene; V was cut back by 0 bases and J by 2 bases. The CDR3 DNA reads as TGTGCCAGCAGCTTGGAGGCAGGGGGCCCCTACGAGCAGTACTTC. This gives the protein CASSLEAGGPYEQYF.